Sequencing of this T cell receptor (beta chain) was carried out in a study of blood T cell repertoires in COVID-19. As for the study in general: COVID-19 samples collected from the United States, Italy and Spain covered acute and convalescent phases. T cells, B-cell-depleted T cells, or PBMCs supplied cDNA or gDNA.

The data were produced by immunoSEQ multiplex PCR, yet TCRdb's version contains in-frame clones alone and is incomplete. The sample carries fewer than 250,000 clones, more than 75% recorded once. The clonotype comes from a man aged 50-59 years with acute or convalescent COVID-19. Specimen: peripheral blood.

Written as DNA, the CDR3 is TGTGCCAGCAGCTTAGGGACAGGGGATGGCTACACCTTC. Translation: CASSLGTGDGYTF. J is TRBJ1-2 and V is TRBV11-2; 9 bases map to TRBD1. The CDR3 has 13 amino acids. Looked up from germline, CDR1 is SGHAT and CDR2 is FQNNGV. With 1 base clipped from V and 6 bases from J, the junction kept 0 bases outside the gene matches.